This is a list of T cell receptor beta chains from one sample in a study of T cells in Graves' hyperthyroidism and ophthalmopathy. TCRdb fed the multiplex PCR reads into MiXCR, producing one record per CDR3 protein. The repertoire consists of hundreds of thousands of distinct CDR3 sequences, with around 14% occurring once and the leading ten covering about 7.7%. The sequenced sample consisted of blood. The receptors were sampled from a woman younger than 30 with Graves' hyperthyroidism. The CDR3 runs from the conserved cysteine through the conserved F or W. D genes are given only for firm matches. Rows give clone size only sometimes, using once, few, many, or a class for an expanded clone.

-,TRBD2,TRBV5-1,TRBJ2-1,CASSSIGLDGNEQFF,TGCGCCAGCAGCTCCATAGGACTAGACGGGAATGAGCAGTTCTTC
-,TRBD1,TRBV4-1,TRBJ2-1,CASSPRDREAYNEQFF,TGCGCCAGCAGCCCCCGGGACAGGGAGGCCTACAATGAGCAGTTCTTC
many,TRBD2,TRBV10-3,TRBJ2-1,CAISDQREGEQFF,TGTGCCATCAGTGACCAGCGGGAGGGGGAGCAGTTCTTC
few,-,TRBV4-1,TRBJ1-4,CASSRRTNEKLFF,TGCGCCAGCAGCCGGCGGACTAATGAAAAACTGTTTTTT
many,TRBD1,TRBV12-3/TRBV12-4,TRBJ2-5,CASSPPTGLETQYF,TGTGCCAGCAGTCCCCCGACAGGGCTGGAGACCCAGTACTTC
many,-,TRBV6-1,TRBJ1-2,CASNPNEIQRGNYGYTF,TGTGCCAGCAACCCCAACGAGATCCAAAGGGGAAACTATGGCTACACCTTC
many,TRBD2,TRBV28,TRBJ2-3,CASSLSGSLTDTQYF,TGTGCCAGCAGCCTCAGCGGGAGCCTCACAGATACGCAGTATTTT
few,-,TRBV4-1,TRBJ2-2,CASSQGRTGELFF,TGCGCCAGCAGCCAAGGCAGAACCGGGGAGCTGTTTTTT
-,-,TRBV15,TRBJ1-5,CATSRDRVQPQHF,TGTGCCACCAGCAGAGATAGGGTCCAGCCCCAGCATTTT
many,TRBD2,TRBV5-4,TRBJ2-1,CASSAPSGLREVLDEQFF,TGTGCCAGCAGCGCACCCTCAGGGTTGCGGGAGGTCCTCGATGAGCAGTTCTTC
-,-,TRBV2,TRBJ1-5,CASRSRGGNQPQHF,TGTGCCAGCAGGTCAAGGGGTGGCAATCAGCCCCAGCATTTT
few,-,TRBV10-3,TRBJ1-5,CAISESRGQPQHF,TGTGCCATCAGTGAGTCGAGAGGTCAGCCCCAGCATTTT
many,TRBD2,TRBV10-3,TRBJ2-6,CASAGGVSGANVLTF,TGTGCCAGCGCCGGGGGGGTCTCTGGGGCCAACGTCCTGACTTTC
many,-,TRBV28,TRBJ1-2,CASSSYYRVEITVWAGYTF,TGTGCCAGCAGTTCCTATTACAGGGTAGAGATAACGGTATGGGCTGGCTACACCTTC
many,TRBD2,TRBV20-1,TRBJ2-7,CSAGTSGFSYEQYF,TGCAGTGCTGGGACTAGCGGGTTCTCCTACGAGCAGTACTTC
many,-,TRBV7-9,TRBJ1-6,CASSLRAGENSPLHF,TGTGCCAGCAGCTTAAGGGCAGGGGAGAATTCACCCCTCCACTTT
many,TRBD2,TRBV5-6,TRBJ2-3,CASSLNRLADTDTQYF,TGTGCCAGCAGCTTGAATAGACTAGCGGACACAGATACGCAGTATTTT
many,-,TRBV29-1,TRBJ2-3,CSSLEGADTQYF,TGCAGCTCCCTAGAGGGTGCAGATACGCAGTATTTT
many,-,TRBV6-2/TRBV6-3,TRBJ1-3,CASDPSGNSGNTIYF,TGTGCCAGCGACCCGTCGGGGAATTCCGGAAACACCATATATTTT
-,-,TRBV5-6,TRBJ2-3,CASSLGALSTDTQYF,TGTGCCAGCAGCTTGGGGGCCTTATCGACAGATACGCAGTATTTT
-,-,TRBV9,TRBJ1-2,CASRGISYGYTF,TGTGCCAGCAGGGGGATCAGCTATGGCTACACCTTC
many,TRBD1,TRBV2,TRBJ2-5,CASSPDRAKLLTQYF,TGTGCCAGCAGTCCGGACAGGGCGAAGCTGTTGACCCAGTACTTC
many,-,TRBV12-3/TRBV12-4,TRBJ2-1,CASRGGKNEQFF,TGTGCCAGCCGGGGTGGGAAGAATGAGCAGTTCTTC
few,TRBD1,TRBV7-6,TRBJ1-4,CASSLGPRGASEKLFF,TGTGCCAGCAGCTTAGGTCCCAGGGGGGCGAGTGAAAAACTGTTTTTT
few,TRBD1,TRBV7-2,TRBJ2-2,CASTRQGATGELFF,TGTGCCAGCACCAGACAGGGGGCGACCGGGGAGCTGTTTTTT
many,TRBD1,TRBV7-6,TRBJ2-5,CASSPGTGIQETQYF,TGTGCCAGCAGCCCCGGGACAGGGATCCAAGAGACCCAGTACTTC
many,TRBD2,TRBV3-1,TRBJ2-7,CASSQLAGTSEQYF,TGTGCCAGCAGCCAACTAGCGGGGACCTCCGAGCAGTACTTC
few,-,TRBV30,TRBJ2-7,CAWKFRGTQYF,TGTGCCTGGAAGTTCAGGGGAACGCAGTACTTC
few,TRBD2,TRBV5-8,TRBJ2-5,CASSVSGGARETQYF,TGTGCCAGCAGCGTTAGCGGGGGGGCCAGGGAGACCCAGTACTTC
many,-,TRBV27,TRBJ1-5,CASSFGGIGNQPQHF,TGTGCCAGCAGTTTCGGGGGGATCGGGAATCAGCCCCAGCATTTT
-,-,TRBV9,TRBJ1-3,CASSPPDLLSGNTIYF,TGTGCCAGCAGCCCTCCGGACCTACTCTCTGGAAACACCATATATTTT
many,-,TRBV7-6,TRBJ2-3,CASSLARGYVRDTQYF,TGTGCCAGCAGCTTAGCGCGGGGATACGTCCGCGATACGCAGTATTTT
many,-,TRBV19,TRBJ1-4,CASSMLATNEKLFF,TGTGCCAGTAGTATGCTCGCAACTAATGAAAAACTGTTTTTT
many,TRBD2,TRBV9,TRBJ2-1,CASSVQSGGYNEQFF,TGTGCCAGCAGCGTACAGAGCGGGGGCTACAATGAGCAGTTCTTC
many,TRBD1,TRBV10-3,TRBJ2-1,CAISVGQGGTYNEQFF,TGTGCCATCAGTGTAGGACAGGGTGGAACCTACAATGAGCAGTTCTTC
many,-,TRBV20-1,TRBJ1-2,CSAQGGRGNYGYTF,TGCAGTGCTCAGGGCGGCAGGGGTAACTATGGCTACACCTTC